Included here is one TCR beta chain sequence, with context. Its antigen is still unknown. Samples underwent the assay at deep level. Generated by immunoSEQ multiplex PCR, the TCRdb table keeps only in-frame clones and is missing some. Among about a million clones listed, about 74% were seen once. The CDR3 extends over 13 amino acids. This record comes from a study of shared clonotypes between healthy human individuals. Regarding the study as a whole: Generally, naive subsets (rather than memory subsets) showed larger estimated richness.

The specimen sequenced was memory CD4+ T cells sorted from blood. Subset reported: CD45RA-negative fraction. The receptor's source is a man aged 18 to 35 in good health. The chain carries TRBV1 and TRBJ2-5; the D call TRBD2 from the table was never checked on the DNA. TRBV1 is an annotated pseudogene. The CDR3 reads CTSSQDVFETQYF. CDR3 in DNA: TGCACCAGCAGCCAAGACGTTTTTGAGACCCAGTACTTC.